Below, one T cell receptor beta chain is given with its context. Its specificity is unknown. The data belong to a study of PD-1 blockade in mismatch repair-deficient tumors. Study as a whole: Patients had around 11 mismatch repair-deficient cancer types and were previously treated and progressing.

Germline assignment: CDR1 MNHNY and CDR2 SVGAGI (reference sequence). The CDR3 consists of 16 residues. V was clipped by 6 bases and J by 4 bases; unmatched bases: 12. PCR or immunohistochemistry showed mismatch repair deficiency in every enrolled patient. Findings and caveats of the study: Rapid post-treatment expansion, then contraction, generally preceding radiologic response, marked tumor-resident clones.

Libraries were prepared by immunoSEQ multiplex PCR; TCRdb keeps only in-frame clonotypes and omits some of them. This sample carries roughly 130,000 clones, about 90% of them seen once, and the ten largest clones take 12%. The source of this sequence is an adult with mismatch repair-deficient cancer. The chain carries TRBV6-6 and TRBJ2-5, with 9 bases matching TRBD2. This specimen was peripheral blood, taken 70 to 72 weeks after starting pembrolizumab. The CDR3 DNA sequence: TGTGCCAGCAGGGGCAATGGACTAGCGCTTAGAGAGACCCAGTACTTC. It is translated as CASRGNGLALRETQYF.